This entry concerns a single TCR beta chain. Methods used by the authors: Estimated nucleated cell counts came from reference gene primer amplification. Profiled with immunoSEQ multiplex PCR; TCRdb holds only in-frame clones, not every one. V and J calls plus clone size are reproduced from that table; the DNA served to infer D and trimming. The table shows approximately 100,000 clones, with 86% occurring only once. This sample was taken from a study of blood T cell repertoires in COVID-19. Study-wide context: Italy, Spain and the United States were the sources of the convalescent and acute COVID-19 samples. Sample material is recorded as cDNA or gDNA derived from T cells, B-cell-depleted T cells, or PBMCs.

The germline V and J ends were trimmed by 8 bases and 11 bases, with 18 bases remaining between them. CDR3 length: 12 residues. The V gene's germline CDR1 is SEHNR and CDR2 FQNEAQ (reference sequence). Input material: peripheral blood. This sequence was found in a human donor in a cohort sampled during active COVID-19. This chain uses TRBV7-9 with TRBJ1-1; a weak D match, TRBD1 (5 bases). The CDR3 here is CASWGDDLTAFF. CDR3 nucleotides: TGTGCCAGCTGGGGGGACGATTTAACTGCTTTCTTT.